The T cell receptor beta chain under discussion was sequenced for a study of sequential checkpoint blockade in melanoma. Trimming pared 2 bases from V and 8 bases from J, leaving 15 bases between. The CDR3 loop spans 15 amino acids. CDR1 and CDR2 (germline): MGHDK, SYGVNS. Profiled with immunoSEQ multiplex PCR; TCRdb holds only in-frame clones, not every one. The data show about 2,900 clones, over 25% seen once. As for treatment: randomized to nivolumab then ipilimumab (arm A) or the reverse (arm B). This specimen consisted of tumor tissue (inferred from file names), obtained from a patient given nivolumab and ipilimumab in sequence. This TCR was recovered from a human donor with melanoma. The gene calls are TRBV25-1 and TRBJ1-4, with D hard to call. The CDR3 DNA is TGTGCCAGCAGTGAAGAATGGGTCCGCGGGGAAAAACTGTTTTTT. The encoded protein is CASSEEWVRGEKLFF. The full variable domain, its missing parts supplied by reference TRBV25-1 and TRBJ1-4, is EADIYQTPRYLVIGTGKKITLECSQTMGHDKMYWYQQDPGMELHLIHYSYGVNSTEKGDLSSESTVSRIRTEHFPLTLESARPSHTSQYLCASSEEWVRGEKLFFGSGTQLSVL.